The text below deals with one T cell receptor beta chain. The repertoire was sequenced with immunoSEQ multiplex PCR; TCRdb's copy has only in-frame clones and lacks some. This table has some 190,000 clones, 80% to 90% appearing once. This entry is derived from a study of blood T cell repertoires in COVID-19. This CDR3 is 14 amino acids long. After removal of 2 bases from V and 5 bases from J, the junction contained 2 bases not matched to a gene. The germline V gene has CDR1 KGHSH and CDR2 LQKENI. The sample was peripheral blood. This TCR derives from a man aged 60 to 69 with acute or convalescent COVID-19. V gene TRBV18 combines with J gene TRBJ2-7, with 11 bases lining up with TRBD1. The DNA of the CDR3 is TGTGCCAGCTCACCAGGGACAGGGGGGGACGAGCAGTACTTC. Protein: CASSPGTGGDEQYF. The entire variable domain, with the rest obtained from reference TRBV18 and TRBJ2-7, is as follows: NAGVMQNPRHLVRRRGQEARLRCSPMKGHSHVYWYRQLPEEGLKFMVYLQKENIIDESGMPKERFSAEFPKEGPSILRIQQVVRGDSAAYFCASSPGTGGDEQYFGPGTRLTVT.